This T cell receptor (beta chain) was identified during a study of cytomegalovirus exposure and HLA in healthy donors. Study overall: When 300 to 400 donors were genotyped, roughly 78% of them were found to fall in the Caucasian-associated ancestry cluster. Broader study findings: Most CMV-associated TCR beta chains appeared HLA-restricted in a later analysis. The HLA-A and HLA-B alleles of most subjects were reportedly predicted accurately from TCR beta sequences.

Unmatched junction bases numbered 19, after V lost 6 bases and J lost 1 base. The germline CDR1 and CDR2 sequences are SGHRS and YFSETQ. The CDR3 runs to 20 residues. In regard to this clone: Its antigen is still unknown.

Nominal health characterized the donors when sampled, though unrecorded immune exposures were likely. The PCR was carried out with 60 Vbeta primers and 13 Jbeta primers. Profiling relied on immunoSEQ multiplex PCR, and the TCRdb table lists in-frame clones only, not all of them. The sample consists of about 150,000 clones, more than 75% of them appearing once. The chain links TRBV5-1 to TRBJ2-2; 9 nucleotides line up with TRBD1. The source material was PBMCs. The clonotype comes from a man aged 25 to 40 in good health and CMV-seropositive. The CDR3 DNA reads TGCGCCAGCAACCAGAAGGGCATACCGGGACAGGGCCTGAACACCGGGGAGCTGTTTTTT. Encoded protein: CASNQKGIPGQGLNTGELFF.